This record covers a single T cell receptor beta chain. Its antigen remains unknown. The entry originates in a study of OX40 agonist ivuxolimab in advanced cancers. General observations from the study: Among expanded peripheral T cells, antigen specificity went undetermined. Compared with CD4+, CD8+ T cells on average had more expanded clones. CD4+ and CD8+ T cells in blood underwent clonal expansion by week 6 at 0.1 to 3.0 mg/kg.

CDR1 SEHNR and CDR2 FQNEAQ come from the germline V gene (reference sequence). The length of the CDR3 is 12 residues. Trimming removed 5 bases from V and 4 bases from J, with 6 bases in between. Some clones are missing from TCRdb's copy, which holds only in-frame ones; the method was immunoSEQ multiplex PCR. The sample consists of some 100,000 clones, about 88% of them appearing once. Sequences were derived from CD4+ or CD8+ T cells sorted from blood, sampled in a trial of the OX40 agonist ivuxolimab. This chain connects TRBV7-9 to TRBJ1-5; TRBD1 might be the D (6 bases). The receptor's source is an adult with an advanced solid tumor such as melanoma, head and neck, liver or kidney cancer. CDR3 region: CASSDRNQPQHF. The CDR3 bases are TGTGCCAGCAGCGACAGGAATCAGCCCCAGCATTTT.